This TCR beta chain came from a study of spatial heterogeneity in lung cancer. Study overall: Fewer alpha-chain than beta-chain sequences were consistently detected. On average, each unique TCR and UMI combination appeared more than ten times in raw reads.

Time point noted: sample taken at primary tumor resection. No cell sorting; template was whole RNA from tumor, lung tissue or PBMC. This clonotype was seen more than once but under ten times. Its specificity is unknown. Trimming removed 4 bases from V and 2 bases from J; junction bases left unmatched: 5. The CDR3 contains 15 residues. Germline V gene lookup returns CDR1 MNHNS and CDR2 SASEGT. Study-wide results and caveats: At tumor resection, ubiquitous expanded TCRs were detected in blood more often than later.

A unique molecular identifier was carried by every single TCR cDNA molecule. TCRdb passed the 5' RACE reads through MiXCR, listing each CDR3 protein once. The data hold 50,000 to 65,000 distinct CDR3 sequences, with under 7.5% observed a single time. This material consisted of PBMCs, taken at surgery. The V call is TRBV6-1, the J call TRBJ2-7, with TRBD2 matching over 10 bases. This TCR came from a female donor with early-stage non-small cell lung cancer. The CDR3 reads CASSALAGATYEQYF. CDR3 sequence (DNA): TGTGCCAGCAGTGCTCTAGCGGGGGCCACCTACGAGCAGTACTTC.